The 15 T cell receptor beta chains given below trace back to one sample, sequenced in a study of T cell responses to AZD1222 COVID-19 vaccine. Method: immunoSEQ multiplex PCR; TCRdb's copy keeps in-frame clones and lacks some. The table lists some 150,000 clones, 80% to 95% of them singletons, with 3.5% to 4.5% in the top ten. This sample comprised peripheral blood, obtained on day 0 of AZD1222 vaccination. These receptor sequences come from an adult in good health.

This clone appeared once. V usage is TRBV5-1 and J usage is TRBJ1-4, with D possibly TRBD1 on 5 matching bases. V was shortened by 0 bases and J by 4 bases, with 10 bases between the two germline ends. The CDR3 consists of 15 residues. The germline CDR1 and CDR2 sequences are SGHRS and YFSETQ. CDR3 sequence (DNA): TGCGCCAGCAGCTTGGCCGCGGACATTAATGAAAAACTGTTTTTT. It codes for CASSLAADINEKLFF.

The chain's CDR3 is CASSVGIGYTF. The CDR3 nucleotides read TGTGCCAGCTCCGTTGGTATTGGCTACACCTTC. The chain employs TRBV3-1 (or the pseudogene TRBV3-2) and TRBJ1-2, with D unresolved. Germline V lookup: CDR1 LGHDT, CDR2 YNNKEL (reference sequence). Trimming took off 8 bases at V and 7 bases at J, with 11 bases between the two ends. This CDR3 region has 11 residues.

The chain uses TRBV7-2 and TRBJ1-5; D is unresolved. The CDR3 consists of 12 residues. V lost 3 bases and J lost 6, with 6 bases in between. Germline assignment: CDR1 SGHTA and CDR2 FQGNSA. CDR3 sequence (DNA): TGTGCCAGCAGCTTCCCACCTCAGCCCCAGCATTTT. It specifies CASSFPPQPQHF. Based on the CDR3 plus reference TRBV7-2 and TRBJ1-5, the full variable domain is GAGVSQSPSNKVTEKGKDVELRCDPISGHTALYWYRQSLGQGLEFLIYFQGNSAPDKSGLPSDRFSAERTGGSVSTLTIQRTQQEDSAVYLCASSFPPQPQHFGDGTRLSIL.

V is TRBV4-2 and J is TRBJ1-1; no clear D gene. The CDR3 extends over 16 amino acids. In germline, CDR1 is LGHNA, CDR2 YNFKEQ. Trimming cost V 0 bases and J 6 bases, with 17 bases left between them. CDR3 amino acids: CASSQDLGPTRAEAFF. The CDR3 DNA reads as TGTGCCAGCAGCCAAGACCTCGGACCGACCCGAGCTGAAGCTTTCTTT.

The chain recombines TRBV18 with TRBJ2-1; 8 nucleotides match TRBD1. Germline values: CDR1 KGHSH, CDR2 LQKENI. V dropped 6 bases and J dropped 7; count of bases not matched to a gene: 11. The CDR3 is 15 residues long. CDR3 DNA sequence: TGTGCCAGCTCGCTCTACGGACAGGGTTTGAATGAGCAGTTCTTC. This codes for CASSLYGQGLNEQFF.

This clone came up once. The chain joins TRBV5-1 to TRBJ2-5, with 7 bases lining up with TRBD1. Germline loops: CDR1 SGHRS, CDR2 YFSETQ. The CDR3 sequence is 14 residues long. V trimming: 4 bases; J trimming: 2 bases; junction bases outside the gene matches: 5. CDR3: CASSVDRAQETQYF. CDR3 bases: TGCGCCAGCAGCGTCGACAGGGCACAAGAGACCCAGTACTTC.

This clone came up a few times. The chain recombines TRBV6-5 with TRBJ1-3, with D unresolved. This CDR3 is built from 15 residues. Trimming shortened V by 6 bases and J by 0 bases, and 12 bases separated the two germline ends. CDR1 is MNHEY, CDR2 SVGAGI, per germline. CDR3 region: CASSSYGVSGNTIYF. As DNA, the CDR3 is TGTGCCAGCAGCTCGTACGGTGTCTCTGGAAACACCATATATTTT.

The rearrangement uses TRBV27 and TRBJ2-1; D ambiguous. The CDR3 sequence is 17 residues long. V was cut by 0 bases and J by 1 base, with 13 bases left in between. In germline, CDR1 is MNHEY, CDR2 SMNVEV (reference sequence). This CDR3 reads CASSLSLFLGSYNEQFF. For the CDR3, the DNA is TGTGCCAGCAGTTTATCTCTCTTTCTAGGGTCCTACAATGAGCAGTTCTTC.

The chain carries TRBV6-1 and TRBJ2-1; 8 positions match TRBD1. CDR1 MNHNS and CDR2 SASEGT come from the germline V gene. The CDR3 consists of 16 residues. Trimming took 2 bases from V and 14 from J; bases not matched to a gene: 17. Written as DNA, the CDR3 is TGTGCCAGCAGTGAACGCCTGACAGGGGTCTACAATGGGGAGTTCTTC. It specifies CASSERLTGVYNGEFF.

This clone was seen a single time. The chain employs TRBV2 and TRBJ2-7, with a weak D call TRBD1 (6 bases). CDR3 length equals 13 residues. Between the trimmed V and J ends, which lost 5 bases and 1 base, there was a span of 9 bases. From germline, CDR1 is SNHLY and CDR2 FYNNEI. The CDR3 bases are TGTGCCAGCAGTCTGGGGACATCCTACGAGCAGTACTTC. This translates into CASSLGTSYEQYF.

The rearrangement uses TRBV5-1 and TRBJ1-3; D perhaps matches TRBD1 (6 bases). V was cut by 0 bases and J by 8 bases, with 18 bases left in between. CDR3 length: 16 amino acids. Germline V gene lookup returns CDR1 SGHRS and CDR2 YFSETQ. The DNA for the CDR3 is TGCGCCAGCAGCTTGGCAGGGGCGTCCCAGTGGGACACCATATATTTT. Amino acid sequence: CASSLAGASQWDTIYF.

The chain recombines TRBV19 with TRBJ1-1; TRBD1 aligns across 7 bases. V lost 7 bases, J lost 2 bases, and 4 bases stayed unmatched. CDR1 is LNHDA, CDR2 SQIVND, per germline (reference sequence). The CDR3 consists of 13 residues. The CDR3 DNA reads TGTGCCAGTATGGAGGGGGCTAACACTGAAGCTTTCTTT. This sequence encodes CASMEGANTEAFF.

V gene TRBV5-1 combines with J gene TRBJ1-6; TRBD1 is a possible D gene (6 bases). Germline loops: CDR1 SGHRS, CDR2 YFSETQ. Between the trimmed V and J ends, which lost 1 base and 8 bases, there was a span of 16 bases. CDR3 length: 16 residues. The CDR3 loop reads CASSLMTGSRDSPLHF. As DNA, the CDR3 is TGCGCCAGCAGCTTGATGACAGGTTCAAGGGATTCACCCCTCCACTTT. Variable domain in full (rest from reference TRBV5-1 and TRBJ1-6): KAGVTQTPRYLIKTRGQQVTLSCSPISGHRSVSWYQQTPGQGLQFLFEYFSETQRNKGNFPGRFSGRQFSNSRSEMNVSTLELGDSALYLCASSLMTGSRDSPLHFGNGTRLTVT.

The chain uses TRBV5-1 and TRBJ2-2; TRBD1 agrees at 8 bases. The germline CDR1 and CDR2 sequences are SGHRS and YFSETQ. CDR3 size: 14 residues. Trimming cost V 5 bases and J 5 bases; bases outside gene matches: 5. CDR3: CASRRTGHTGELFF. In DNA form, the CDR3 reads TGCGCCAGCAGAAGGACAGGGCATACCGGGGAGCTGTTTTTT.

The chain employs TRBV11-2 and TRBJ2-1; 11 positions match TRBD2. After removal of 5 bases from V and 8 bases from J, the junction contained 5 bases not matched to a gene. The CDR3 runs to 14 residues. Looked up from germline, CDR1 is SGHAT and CDR2 is FQNNGV. Here the CDR3 DNA reads TGTGCCAGCAGCCACACTAGCGGGAGCCATGAGCAGTTCTTC. Amino acids: CASSHTSGSHEQFF.